Listed below are T cell receptor beta chains from one sample, sequenced in a study of Ad26.COV2.S vaccination and SARS-CoV-2 variants. The data were produced by immunoSEQ multiplex PCR, yet TCRdb's version contains in-frame clones alone and is incomplete. The data contain around 420,000 clones, roughly 90% of them singletons. The sample in question was peripheral blood, obtained in a trial of Ad26.COV2.S vaccine versus placebo. The receptors here all came from a person between 18 and 65 years old who received the Ad26.COV2.S COVID-19 vaccine or a placebo. CDR3s include the opening cysteine and the closing phenylalanine or tryptophan.

12,TRBJ2-7,TRBV13,CASSLPGREQYF
16,TRBJ2-1,TRBV6-1,CASSEVVLAGGREQFF
15,TRBJ2-7,TRBV5-5,CASSLAGTGIDEQYF
12,TRBJ2-7,TRBV7-9,CASSPMAHEQYF
14,TRBJ1-1,TRBV5-6,CASSFRGRGTEAFF
17,TRBJ1-6,TRBV7-3,CASSLRPGDRVDSPLHF
13,TRBJ1-6,TRBV30,CAWSPPQTGLIHF
14,TRBJ2-1,TRBV7-2,CASSLTGTYNEQFF
13,TRBJ1-5,TRBV11-2,CASSLESGGPQHF
14,TRBJ1-5,TRBV19,CASSMGGRGQPQHF
17,TRBJ2-6,TRBV6-2/TRBV6-3,CASSYFGLPSGANVLTF
16,TRBJ1-6,TRBV5-6,CASSSRQEIYNSPLHF
13,TRBJ2-7,TRBV7-6,CASSLEVGYEQYF
15,TRBJ2-3,TRBV24-1,CATSDPARSTDTQYF
14,TRBJ2-7,TRBV5-4,CASSSNRDGYEQYF
20,TRBJ1-5,TRBV18,CASSPPVPPWGQNSNQPQHF
16,TRBJ2-3,TRBV7-3,CASSLTGQGGADTQYF
16,TRBJ2-2,TRBV11-2,CASSSPDEQHTGELFF
14,TRBJ1-1,TRBV7-9,CASSLLGRETEAFF
15,TRBJ1-6,TRBV9,CASSFQGASNSPLHF
13,TRBJ2-7,TRBV7-9,CASSPKDSYEQYF
13,TRBJ2-7,TRBV6-2/TRBV6-3,CASSPRKDGEQYF
13,TRBJ1-5,TRBV14,CASSGSSNQPQHF
15,TRBJ2-3,TRBV7-7,CASSPAGARKDTQYF
13,TRBJ2-1,TRBV3-1/TRBV3-2,CASSMGGADEQFF
10,TRBJ1-1,TRBV28,CASYYFEAFF
15,TRBJ1-2,TRBV6-5,CASSYSTLDSYGYTF
14,TRBJ2-2,TRBV6-5,CASRKGQLTGELFF
13,TRBJ2-7,TRBV21-1,CASSLRDGYEQYF
16,TRBJ2-5,TRBV2,CASSERPAGLEETQYF
13,TRBJ1-2,TRBV6-4,CASSEGQGSGYTF
14,TRBJ2-2,TRBV15,CATSREWGTGELFF